This paragraph reports one TCR beta chain. What it binds is unknown. The investigators reverse transcribed all of the isolated RNA, so they sequenced expressed TCRB transcripts. Clones were read by immunoSEQ multiplex PCR, and TCRdb kept only the in-frame ones, dropping some. The data show roughly 700,000 clones, around 15% seen once. The data stem from a study of beta chain features in type 1 diabetes. General study findings and limits: TCRB CDR3s from Type 1 diabetes patients were moderately but significantly shorter in all four CD4+ subsets. A potential PCR bias toward shorter templates would be equal in patient and control samples.

The CDR3 runs 15 residues. The germline V and J ends were trimmed by 3 bases and 3 bases, with 12 bases remaining between them. Germline assignment: CDR1 SEHNR and CDR2 FQNEAQ (reference sequence). Sample: naive CD4+ T cells from blood. The chain has TRBV7-9 and TRBJ2-1, with D perhaps TRBD1 (6 bases). The source is a man younger than 35 with type 1 diabetes. CDR3 loop: CASSFQGPNYNEQFF. The CDR3 DNA is TGTGCCAGCAGCTTCCAGGGGCCAAACTACAATGAGCAGTTCTTC.